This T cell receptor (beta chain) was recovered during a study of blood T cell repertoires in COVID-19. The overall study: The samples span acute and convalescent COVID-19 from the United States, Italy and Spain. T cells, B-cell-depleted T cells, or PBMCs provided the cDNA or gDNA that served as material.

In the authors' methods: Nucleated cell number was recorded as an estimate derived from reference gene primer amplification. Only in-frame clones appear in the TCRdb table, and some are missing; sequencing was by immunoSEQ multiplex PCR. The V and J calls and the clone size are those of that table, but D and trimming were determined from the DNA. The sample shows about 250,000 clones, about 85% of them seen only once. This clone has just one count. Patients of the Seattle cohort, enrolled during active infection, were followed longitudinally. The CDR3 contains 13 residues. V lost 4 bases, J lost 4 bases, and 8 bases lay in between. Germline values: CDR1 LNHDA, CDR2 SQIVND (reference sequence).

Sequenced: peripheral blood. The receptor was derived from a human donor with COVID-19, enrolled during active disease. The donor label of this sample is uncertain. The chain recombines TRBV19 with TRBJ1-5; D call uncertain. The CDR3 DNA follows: TGTGCCAGTAGTAACCGACTAAATCAGCCCCAGCATTTT. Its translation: CASSNRLNQPQHF.